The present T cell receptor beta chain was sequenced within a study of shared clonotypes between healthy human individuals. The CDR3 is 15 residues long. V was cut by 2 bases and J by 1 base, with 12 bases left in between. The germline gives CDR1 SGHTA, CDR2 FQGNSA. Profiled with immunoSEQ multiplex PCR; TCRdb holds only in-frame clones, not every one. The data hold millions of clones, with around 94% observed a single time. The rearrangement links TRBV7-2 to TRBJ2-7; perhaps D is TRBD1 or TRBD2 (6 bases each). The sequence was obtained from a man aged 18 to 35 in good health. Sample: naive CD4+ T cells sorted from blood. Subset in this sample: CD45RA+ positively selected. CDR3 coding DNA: TGTGCCAGCAGCTTATCGGGGGCCGATTCCTACGAGCAGTACTTC. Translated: CASSLSGADSYEQYF.